A selection of T cell receptor beta chains follows, all from one sample in a study of T-cell memory formation after mild COVID-19. MiXCR, run by TCRdb on the 5' RACE reads, gives a single entry per CDR3 protein. The data show 150,000 to 200,000 distinct CDR3 sequences, 20% to 25% seen once. Sequenced input: PBMCs or a T cell subset sorted from them (not recorded which). The receptors come from an adult woman who had mild COVID-19 (a few samples of this study predate the infection). Cell type and time point are not known. CDR3s leave out the opening cysteine and the closing phenylalanine or tryptophan.

CDR3	V	J
ASSQYAHRDRGNHEQY	TRBV4-3	TRBJ2-7
SSRTLGAAAQETQY	TRBV12-3/TRBV12-4	TRBJ2-5
ASMVSRGYEQF	TRBV6-4	TRBJ2-1
SVGDIGYGYT	TRBV29-1	TRBJ1-2
ASSWLRDRAEAF	TRBV28	TRBJ1-1
ASSPAVANYEQY	TRBV27	TRBJ2-7
ASSVGSGGAYEQY	TRBV9	TRBJ2-7
ASSLDGSHNEQF	TRBV7-9	TRBJ2-1
ASSLEDRGEQY	TRBV11-2	TRBJ2-7
ASSLDEAGGPAPSNEQF	TRBV6-5	TRBJ2-1
ATSEGQSNQPQH	TRBV24-1	TRBJ1-5
SVHWTGWDEQY	TRBV29-1	TRBJ2-7
ASSLESTTGYSEAF	TRBV11-2	TRBJ1-1
SDYGTGGQQF	TRBV29-1	TRBJ2-1
ASTDPINTEAF	TRBV7-8	TRBJ1-1
ASSHRQGANYGYT	TRBV4-1	TRBJ1-2
ASLARAGASYEQY	TRBV11-2	TRBJ2-7
SVEPSVGLPYNEQF	TRBV29-1	TRBJ2-1
ASIPTSGGAHEQY	TRBV5-6	TRBJ2-7
ASSKGQSSTDTQY	TRBV12-3/TRBV12-4	TRBJ2-3
SARKSSARRAQETQY	TRBV20-1	TRBJ2-5
ASSPAGNYNEQF	TRBV9	TRBJ2-1
ASSLFQGSYGYT	TRBV27	TRBJ1-2
ASSGGLAGRFYEQY	TRBV5-6	TRBJ2-7
ASSLEPDWVASYEQY	TRBV5-1	TRBJ2-7
ASSSIQGWTSGGFITDTQY	TRBV7-2	TRBJ2-3
ATSYRAGDTGELF	TRBV15	TRBJ2-2
ASTLPGDEAF	TRBV5-6	TRBJ1-1
ASSLRSSWANVLT	TRBV5-6	TRBJ2-6
ATSPGTGVYEQY	TRBV24-1	TRBJ2-7
SAYSSGQMNTEAF	TRBV20-1	TRBJ1-1
ASSVLAGDYNEQF	TRBV9	TRBJ2-1
ASSSGQVEY	TRBV6-2/TRBV6-3	TRBJ2-5
ASSQDRGSEQY	TRBV7-8	TRBJ2-7
ASSRSGHNEQY	TRBV5-5	TRBJ2-7
ASRLEETGQETQY	TRBV5-1	TRBJ2-5
ASSRSQGLYTEAF	TRBV5-1	TRBJ1-1
ASSSDGTSGRTDTQY	TRBV7-2	TRBJ2-3
ASSAYGLTGDGGEQF	TRBV9	TRBJ2-1
ATSVGQNTGELF	TRBV24-1	TRBJ2-2
ASSYEVRTDTQY	TRBV6-5	TRBJ2-3
ASTLAGTGAAYEQY	TRBV12-3/TRBV12-4	TRBJ2-7
ASTHGLVEKLF	TRBV12-3/TRBV12-4	TRBJ1-4
ATLGLPGGNNEQF	TRBV19	TRBJ2-1
ASSLVKNEQF	TRBV11-2	TRBJ2-1
ASSERGLLYT	TRBV25-1	TRBJ1-2
ASSHLTGAGGDEQY	TRBV4-3	TRBJ2-7
ASSYQKGQISYEQY	TRBV6-7	TRBJ2-7
ASSTGQDEKLF	TRBV6-5	TRBJ1-4
ASSVDGGSNEQF	TRBV9	TRBJ2-1
ATSTSGGLNEQF	TRBV15	TRBJ2-1
ASSYSPTGAYEQY	TRBV6-6	TRBJ2-7
ATSTFTGTSSTDTQY	TRBV15	TRBJ2-3
ASSFLGTGVNEKLF	TRBV27	TRBJ1-4
AWSVRGPEAF	TRBV30	TRBJ1-1